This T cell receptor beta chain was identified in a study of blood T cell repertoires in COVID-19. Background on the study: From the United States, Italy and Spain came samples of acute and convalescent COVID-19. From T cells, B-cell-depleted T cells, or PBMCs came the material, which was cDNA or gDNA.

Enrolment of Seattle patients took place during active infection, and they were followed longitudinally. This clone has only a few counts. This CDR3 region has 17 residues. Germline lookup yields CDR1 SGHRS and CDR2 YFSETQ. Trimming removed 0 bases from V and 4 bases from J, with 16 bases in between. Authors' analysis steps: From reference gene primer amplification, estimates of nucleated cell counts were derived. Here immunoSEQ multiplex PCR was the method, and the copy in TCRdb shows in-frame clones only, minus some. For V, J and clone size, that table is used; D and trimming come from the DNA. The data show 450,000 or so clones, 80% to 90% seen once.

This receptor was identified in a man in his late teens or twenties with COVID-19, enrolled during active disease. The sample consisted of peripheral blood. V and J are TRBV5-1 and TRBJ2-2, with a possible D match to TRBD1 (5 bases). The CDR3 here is CASSLDVGRVGTGELFF. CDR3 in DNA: TGCGCCAGCAGCTTGGACGTGGGCAGGGTCGGCACCGGGGAGCTGTTTTTT.